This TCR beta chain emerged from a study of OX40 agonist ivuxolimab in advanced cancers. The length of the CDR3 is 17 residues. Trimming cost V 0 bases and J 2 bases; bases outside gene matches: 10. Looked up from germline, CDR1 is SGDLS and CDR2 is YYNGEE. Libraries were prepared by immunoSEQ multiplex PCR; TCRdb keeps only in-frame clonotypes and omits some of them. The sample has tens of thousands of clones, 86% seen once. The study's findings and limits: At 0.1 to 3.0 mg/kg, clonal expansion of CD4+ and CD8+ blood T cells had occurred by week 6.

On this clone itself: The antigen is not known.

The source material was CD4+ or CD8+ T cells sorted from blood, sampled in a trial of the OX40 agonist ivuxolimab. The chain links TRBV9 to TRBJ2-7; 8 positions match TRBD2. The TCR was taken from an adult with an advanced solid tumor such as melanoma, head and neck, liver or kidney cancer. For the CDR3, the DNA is TGTGCCAGCAGCGTAGCCCCTAGCGGGCAAGACCCCTACGAGCAGTACTTC. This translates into CASSVAPSGQDPYEQYF.